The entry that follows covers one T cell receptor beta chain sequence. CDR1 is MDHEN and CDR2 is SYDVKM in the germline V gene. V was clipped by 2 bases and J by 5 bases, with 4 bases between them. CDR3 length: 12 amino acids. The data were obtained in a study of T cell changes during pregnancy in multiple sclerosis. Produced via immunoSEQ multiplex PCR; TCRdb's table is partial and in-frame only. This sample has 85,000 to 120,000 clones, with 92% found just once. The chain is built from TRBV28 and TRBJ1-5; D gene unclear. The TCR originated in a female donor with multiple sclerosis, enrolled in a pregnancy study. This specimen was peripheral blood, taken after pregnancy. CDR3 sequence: CASSLEYQPQHF. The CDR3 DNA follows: TGTGCCAGCAGTTTAGAGTATCAGCCCCAGCATTTT. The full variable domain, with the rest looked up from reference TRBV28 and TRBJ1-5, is DVKVTQSSRYLVKRTGEKVFLECVQDMDHENMFWYRQDPGLGLRLIYFSYDVKMKEKGDIPEGYSVSREKKERFSLILESASTNQTSMYLCASSLEYQPQHFGDGTRLSIL.